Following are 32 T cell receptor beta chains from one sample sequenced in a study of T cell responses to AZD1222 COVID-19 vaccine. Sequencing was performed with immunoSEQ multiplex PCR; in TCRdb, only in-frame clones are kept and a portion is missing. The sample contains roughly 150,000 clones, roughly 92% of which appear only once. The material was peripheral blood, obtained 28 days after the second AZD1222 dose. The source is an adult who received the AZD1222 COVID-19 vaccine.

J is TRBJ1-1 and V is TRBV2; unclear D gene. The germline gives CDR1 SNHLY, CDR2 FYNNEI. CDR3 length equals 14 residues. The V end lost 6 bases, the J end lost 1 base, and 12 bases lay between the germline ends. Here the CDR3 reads CASRREGRNTEAFF. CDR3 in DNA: TGTGCCAGCAGGAGGGAGGGTCGGAACACTGAAGCTTTCTTT.

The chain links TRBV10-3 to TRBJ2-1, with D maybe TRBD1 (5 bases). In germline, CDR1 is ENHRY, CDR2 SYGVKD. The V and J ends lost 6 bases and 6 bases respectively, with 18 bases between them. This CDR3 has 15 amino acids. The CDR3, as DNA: TGTGCCATCAGAGGGGTGGGTGCGCGAGGCAATGAGCAGTTCTTC. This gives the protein CAIRGVGARGNEQFF.

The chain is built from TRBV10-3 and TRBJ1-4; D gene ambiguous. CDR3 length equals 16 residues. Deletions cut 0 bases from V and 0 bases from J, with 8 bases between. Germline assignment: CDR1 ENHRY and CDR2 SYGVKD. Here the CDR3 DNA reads TGTGCCATCAGTGAGTCGACTCTTGCAACTAATGAAAAACTGTTTTTT. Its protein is CAISESTLATNEKLFF.

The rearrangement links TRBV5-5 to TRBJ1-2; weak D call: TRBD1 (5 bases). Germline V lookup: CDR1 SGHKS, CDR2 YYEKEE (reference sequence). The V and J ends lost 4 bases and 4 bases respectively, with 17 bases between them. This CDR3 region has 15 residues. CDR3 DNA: TGTGCCAGCAGCCTGGGACCGTCAATCGGCTATGGCTACACCTTC. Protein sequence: CASSLGPSIGYGYTF.

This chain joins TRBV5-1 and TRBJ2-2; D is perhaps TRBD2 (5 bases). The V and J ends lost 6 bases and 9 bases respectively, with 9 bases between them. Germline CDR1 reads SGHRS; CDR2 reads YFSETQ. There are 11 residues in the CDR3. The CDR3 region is CASTWERELFF. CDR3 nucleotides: TGCGCCAGCACCTGGGAGAGGGAGCTGTTTTTT.

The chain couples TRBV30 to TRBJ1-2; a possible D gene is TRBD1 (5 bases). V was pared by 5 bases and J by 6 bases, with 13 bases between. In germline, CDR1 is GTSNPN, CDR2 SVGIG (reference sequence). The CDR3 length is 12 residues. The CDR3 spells CAWGIQVHGYTF. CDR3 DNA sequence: TGTGCCTGGGGAATACAGGTACATGGCTACACCTTC.

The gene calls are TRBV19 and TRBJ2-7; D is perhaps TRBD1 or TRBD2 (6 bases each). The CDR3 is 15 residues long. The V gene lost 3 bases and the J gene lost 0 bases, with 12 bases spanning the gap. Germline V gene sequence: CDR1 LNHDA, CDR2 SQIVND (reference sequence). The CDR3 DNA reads TGTGCCAGTAGTATCCTGAGGGGGGCCTCCTACGAGCAGTACTTC. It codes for CASSILRGASYEQYF.

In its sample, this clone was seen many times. In nucleotides, the CDR3 is TGTGCCAGCAGCGTAGGGTTACTAGCTGGTGGTGAGCAGTTCTTC. It specifies CASSVGLLAGGEQFF. The V call is TRBV9, the J call TRBJ2-1; D is possibly TRBD2 (6 bases). CDR1 SGDLS and CDR2 YYNGEE come from the germline V gene. Deletions cut 0 bases from V and 9 bases from J, with 16 bases between. The CDR3 is 15 residues long.

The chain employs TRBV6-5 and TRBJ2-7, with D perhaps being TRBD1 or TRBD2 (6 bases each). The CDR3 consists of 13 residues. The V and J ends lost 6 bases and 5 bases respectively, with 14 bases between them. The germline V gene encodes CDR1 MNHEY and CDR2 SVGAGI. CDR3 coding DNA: TGTGCCAGCAGCGAGAGGGGGGCCCACGAGCAGTACGTC. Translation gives CASSERGAHEQYV.

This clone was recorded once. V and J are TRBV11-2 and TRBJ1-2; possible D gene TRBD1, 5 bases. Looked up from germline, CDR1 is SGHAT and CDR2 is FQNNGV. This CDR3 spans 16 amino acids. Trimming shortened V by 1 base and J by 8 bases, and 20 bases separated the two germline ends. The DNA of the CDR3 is TGTGCCAGCAGCTTAGGGCAGGGACCGGCCGGGCGGGGCTACACCTTC. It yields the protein CASSLGQGPAGRGYTF. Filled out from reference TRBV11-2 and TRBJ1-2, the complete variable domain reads EAGVAQSPRYKIIEKRQSVAFWCNPISGHATLYWYQQILGQGPKLLIQFQNNGVVDDSQLPKDRFSAERLKGVDSTLKIQPAKLEDSAVYLCASSLGQGPAGRGYTFGSGTRLTVV.

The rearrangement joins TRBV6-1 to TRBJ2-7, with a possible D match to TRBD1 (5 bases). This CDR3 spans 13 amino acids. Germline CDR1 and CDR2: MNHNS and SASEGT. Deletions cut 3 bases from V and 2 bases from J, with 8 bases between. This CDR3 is CASSDDRAYEQYF. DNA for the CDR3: TGTGCCAGCAGTGACGACAGAGCCTACGAGCAGTACTTC.

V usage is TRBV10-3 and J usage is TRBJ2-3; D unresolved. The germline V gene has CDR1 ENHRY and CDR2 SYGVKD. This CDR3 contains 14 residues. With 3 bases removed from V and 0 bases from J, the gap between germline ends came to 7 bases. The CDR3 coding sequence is TGTGCCATCAGTGAAGGGCAGAGCACAGATACGCAGTATTTT. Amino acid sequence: CAISEGQSTDTQYF.

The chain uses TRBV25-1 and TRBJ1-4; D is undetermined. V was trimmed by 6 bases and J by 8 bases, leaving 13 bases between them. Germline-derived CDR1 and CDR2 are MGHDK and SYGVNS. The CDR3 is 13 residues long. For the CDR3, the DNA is TGTGCCAGCAGATCGTTTGTGGGGGAAAAACTGTTTTTT. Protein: CASRSFVGEKLFF.

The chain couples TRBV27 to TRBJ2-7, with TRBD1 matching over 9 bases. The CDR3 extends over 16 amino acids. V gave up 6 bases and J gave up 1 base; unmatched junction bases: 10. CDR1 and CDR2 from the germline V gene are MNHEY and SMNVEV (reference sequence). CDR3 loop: CASRTFRQGGSYEQYF. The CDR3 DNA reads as TGTGCCAGCAGGACCTTCAGACAGGGGGGGTCCTACGAGCAGTACTTC.

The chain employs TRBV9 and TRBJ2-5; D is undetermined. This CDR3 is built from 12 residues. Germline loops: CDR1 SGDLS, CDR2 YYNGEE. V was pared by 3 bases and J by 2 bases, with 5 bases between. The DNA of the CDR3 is TGTGCCAGCAGCGACTTTCAAGAGACCCAGTACTTC. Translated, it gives CASSDFQETQYF.

The DNA of the CDR3 is TGTGCCAGCACAATGGGGGTTAATGAAAAACTGTTTTTT. Residues: CASTMGVNEKLFF. The rearrangement joins TRBV25-1 to TRBJ1-4; a weak D match, TRBD1 (5 bases). This CDR3 is 13 amino acids long. The germline gives CDR1 MGHDK, CDR2 SYGVNS. The ends were cut back, 7 bases at V and 4 bases at J, with 10 bases in the middle.

The CDR3 nucleotides are TGTGCCAGCAGCCCCGGCACAGGGGAAAATGAAAAACTGTTTTTT. As protein: CASSPGTGENEKLFF. The V call is TRBV7-9, the J call TRBJ1-4; the match to TRBD1 covers 7 bases. Germline V lookup: CDR1 SEHNR, CDR2 FQNEAQ (reference sequence). The junction had 8 bases not matched to a gene; V was cut back by 5 bases and J by 5 bases. The CDR3 is made up of 15 amino acids.

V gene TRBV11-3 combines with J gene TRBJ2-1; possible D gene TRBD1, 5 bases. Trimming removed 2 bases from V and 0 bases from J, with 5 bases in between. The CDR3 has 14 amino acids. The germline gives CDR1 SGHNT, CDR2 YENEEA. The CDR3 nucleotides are TGTGCCAGCAGCTTAAGGGGCTCCTACAATGAGCAGTTCTTC. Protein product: CASSLRGSYNEQFF.

CDR3 region: CSVLRPGTGIWDTGELFF. The DNA for the CDR3 is TGCAGCGTTCTTCGCCCCGGGACAGGGATCTGGGACACCGGGGAGCTGTTTTTT. J is TRBJ2-2 and V is TRBV29-1; 9 bases are shared with TRBD1. The germline V gene has CDR1 SQVTM and CDR2 ANQGSEA. This CDR3 spans 18 amino acids. V was pared by 5 bases and J by 3 bases, with 16 bases of the junction left unmatched.

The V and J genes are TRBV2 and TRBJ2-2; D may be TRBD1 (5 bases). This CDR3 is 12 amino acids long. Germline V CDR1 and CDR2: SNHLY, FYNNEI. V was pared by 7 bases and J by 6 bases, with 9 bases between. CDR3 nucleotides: TGTGCCAGCACAGGGCAATCCGGGGAGCTGTTTTTT. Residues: CASTGQSGELFF. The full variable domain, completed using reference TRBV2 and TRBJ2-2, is EPEVTQTPSHQVTQMGQEVILRCVPISNHLYFYWYRQILGQKVEFLVSFYNNEISEKSEIFDDQFSVERPDGSNFTLKIRSTKLEDSAMYFCASTGQSGELFFGEGSRLTVL.

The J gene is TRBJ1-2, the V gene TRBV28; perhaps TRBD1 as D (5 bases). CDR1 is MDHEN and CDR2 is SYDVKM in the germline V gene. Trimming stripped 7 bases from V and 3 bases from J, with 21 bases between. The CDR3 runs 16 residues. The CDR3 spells CASKRAGSGGDYGYTF. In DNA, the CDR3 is TGTGCCAGCAAAAGGGCCGGGAGTGGGGGAGACTATGGCTACACCTTC.

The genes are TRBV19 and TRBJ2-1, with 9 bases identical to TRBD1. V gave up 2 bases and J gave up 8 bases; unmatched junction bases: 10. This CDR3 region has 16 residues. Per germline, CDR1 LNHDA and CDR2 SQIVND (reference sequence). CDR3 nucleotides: TGTGCCAGTAGTATAAATGGACAGGGGTTTTGGGATGAGCAGTTCTTC. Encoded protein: CASSINGQGFWDEQFF.

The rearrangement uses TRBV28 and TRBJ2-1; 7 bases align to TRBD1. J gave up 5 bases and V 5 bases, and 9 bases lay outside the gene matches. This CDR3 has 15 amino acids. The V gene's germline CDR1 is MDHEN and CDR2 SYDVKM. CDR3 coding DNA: TGTGCCAGCAGTCCCCCCGGGACAGCCGACAATGAGCAGTTCTTC. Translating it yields CASSPPGTADNEQFF.

The CDR3 sequence is CATRGQHYEQYF. Here the CDR3 DNA reads TGTGCCACCCGGGGACAGCACTACGAGCAGTACTTC. The chain joins TRBV10-3 to TRBJ2-7; 7 bases agree with TRBD1. This CDR3 comprises 12 residues. After removal of 10 bases from V and 3 bases from J, the junction contained 6 bases not matched to a gene. Per the germline V gene, CDR1 is ENHRY and CDR2 is SYGVKD.

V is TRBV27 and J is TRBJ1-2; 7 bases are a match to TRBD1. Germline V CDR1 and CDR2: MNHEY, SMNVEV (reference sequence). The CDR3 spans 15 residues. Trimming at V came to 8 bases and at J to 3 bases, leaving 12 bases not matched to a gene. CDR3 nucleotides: TGTGCCAGCGGCCACCGCCGGGACAGCTACTATGGCTACACCTTC. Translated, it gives CASGHRRDSYYGYTF.

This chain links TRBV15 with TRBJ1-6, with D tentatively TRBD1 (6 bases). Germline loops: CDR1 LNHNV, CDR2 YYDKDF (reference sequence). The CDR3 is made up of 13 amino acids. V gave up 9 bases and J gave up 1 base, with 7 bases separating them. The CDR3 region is CATGGSYNSPLHF. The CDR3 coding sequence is TGTGCCACAGGGGGGTCCTATAATTCACCCCTCCACTTT.

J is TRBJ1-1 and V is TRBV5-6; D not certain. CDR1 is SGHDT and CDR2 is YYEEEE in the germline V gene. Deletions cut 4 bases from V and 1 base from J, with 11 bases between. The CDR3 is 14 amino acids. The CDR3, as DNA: TGTGCCAGCAGCCTTAGGGCAGCGAACACTGAAGCTTTCTTT. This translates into CASSLRAANTEAFF.

The CDR3 sequence is CASSPSGTGNEKLFF. The CDR3 DNA is TGTGCCAGCAGCCCCTCAGGGACAGGGAATGAAAAACTGTTTTTT. The chain employs TRBV9 and TRBJ1-4; TRBD1 matches 9 bases. Germline V gene data show CDR1 as SGDLS and CDR2 as YYNGEE. CDR3 size: 15 residues. The junction had 6 bases not matched to a gene; V was cut back by 4 bases and J by 5 bases.

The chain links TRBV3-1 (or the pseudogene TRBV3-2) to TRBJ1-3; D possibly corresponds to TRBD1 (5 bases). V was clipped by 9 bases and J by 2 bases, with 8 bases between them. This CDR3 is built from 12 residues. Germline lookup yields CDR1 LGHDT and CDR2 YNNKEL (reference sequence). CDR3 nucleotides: TGTGCCAGTACAGGAGCTGGAAACACCATATATTTT. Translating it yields CASTGAGNTIYF.

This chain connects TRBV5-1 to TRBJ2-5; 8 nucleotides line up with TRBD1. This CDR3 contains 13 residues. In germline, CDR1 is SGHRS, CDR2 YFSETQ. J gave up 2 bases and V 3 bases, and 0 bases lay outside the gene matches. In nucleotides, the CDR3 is TGCGCCAGCAGCTGGACAGGGCAAGAGACCCAGTACTTC. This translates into CASSWTGQETQYF.

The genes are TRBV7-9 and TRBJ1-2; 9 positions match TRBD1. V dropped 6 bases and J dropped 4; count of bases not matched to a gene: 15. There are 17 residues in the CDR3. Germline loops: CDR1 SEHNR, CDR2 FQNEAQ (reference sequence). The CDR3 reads CASRDGDRETGGYGYTF. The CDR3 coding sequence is TGTGCCAGCAGGGATGGGGACAGGGAAACGGGGGGCTATGGCTACACCTTC. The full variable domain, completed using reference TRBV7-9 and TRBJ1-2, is DTGVSQNPRHKITKRGQNVTFRCDPISEHNRLYWYRQTLGQGPEFLTYFQNEAQLEKSRLLSDRFSAERPKGSFSTLEIQRTEQGDSAMYLCASRDGDRETGGYGYTFGSGTRLTVV.

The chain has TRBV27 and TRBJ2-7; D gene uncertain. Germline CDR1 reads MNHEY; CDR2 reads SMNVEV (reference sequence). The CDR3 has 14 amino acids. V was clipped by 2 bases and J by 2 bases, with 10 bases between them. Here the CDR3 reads CASSLSEMAYEQYF. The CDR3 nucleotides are TGTGCCAGCAGTTTAAGCGAGATGGCCTACGAGCAGTACTTC.